A single sample is the source of the 3 T cell receptor beta chains below, sequenced in a study of blood T cell repertoires in COVID-19 (dated by TCRdb to between 2020 and 2021). Library preparation used the immunoSEQ multiplex PCR assay. In TCRdb, the immuneACCESS table is reduced to in-frame sequences with V and J assigned. These tables do not hold every clone; where another copy was compared, an unresolved V gene accounts for under half, and the others remain unexplained. The sample yields 200,000 to 250,000 clones; roughly nine tenths were counted once. The ten most abundant clones make up around 9.6% of the sample. Sequencing was done on a sample of peripheral blood. All receptors derive from a woman in her 50s with COVID-19, enrolled during active disease.

The rearrangement uses TRBV28 and TRBJ2-1; D is uncertain. Germline CDR1 and CDR2: MDHEN and SYDVKM. Trimming removed 4 bases at V and 11 bases at J, with 12 bases between. This CDR3 is 12 amino acids long. In nucleotides, the CDR3 is TGTGCCAGCAGTTCCTTAAGACAAAAGCAGTTCTTC. It is translated as CASSSLRQKQFF.

V gene TRBV6-5 combines with J gene TRBJ1-1; unclear D gene. The germline V and J ends were trimmed by 4 bases and 3 bases, with 6 bases remaining between them. Looked up from germline, CDR1 is MNHEY and CDR2 is SVGAGI. The CDR3 length is 12 residues. The CDR3 spells CASSSQYTEAFF. The CDR3 DNA is TGTGCCAGCAGTTCCCAGTACACTGAAGCTTTCTTT.

The chain joins TRBV19 to TRBJ1-6, with 8 bases lining up with TRBD1. Germline CDR1 and CDR2: LNHDA and SQIVND (reference sequence). Trimming at V came to 7 bases and at J to 7 bases, leaving 9 bases not matched to a gene. There are 15 residues in the CDR3. The CDR3 protein is CASKRDRLVNSPLHF. CDR3 bases: TGTGCCAGTAAAAGGGACAGGCTGGTCAATTCACCCCTCCACTTT.